The T cell receptor beta chain under discussion was sequenced for a study of CD8 T cells in ankylosing spondylitis. Whole-study results and caveats: A TCR beta motif made of fewer than ten highly homologous variants seemed typical of ankylosing spondylitis blood.

This clonotype was picked up a small number of times. Its antigen is not known. V lost 3 bases, J lost 0 bases, and 12 bases lay in between. The germline CDR1 and CDR2 sequences are MGHRA and YSYEKL. The CDR3 loop spans 16 amino acids. One entry per CDR3 protein, called by TCRdb with MiXCR from the 5' RACE reads. Here the sample spans 200,000 to 250,000 distinct CDR3 sequences, around 16% being singletons. This chain uses TRBV4-1 with TRBJ2-1; perhaps TRBD2 as D (6 bases). The sequence was obtained from a male donor with ankylosing spondylitis. Sequenced: blood, either unsorted or a sorted T cell fraction (not recorded which). CDR3 in amino acids: CASSQIAVSSYNEQFF. The DNA of the CDR3 is TGCGCCAGCAGCCAGATAGCGGTAAGCTCCTACAATGAGCAGTTCTTC.